The T cell receptor beta chain under discussion was sequenced for a study of blood T cell repertoires in COVID-19. Across the whole study: Sites across the United States, Italy and Spain contributed samples from acute and convalescent COVID-19. PBMCs, B-cell-depleted T cells, or T cells were the source of the cDNA or gDNA that made up the material.

Trimming removed 6 bases at V and 0 bases at J, with 8 bases between. CDR1 MNHEY and CDR2 SVGAGI come from the germline V gene. The CDR3 is 13 residues long. Authors' analysis steps: Counts of nucleated cells, estimated from reference gene primer amplification, were obtained. TCRdb's copy holds only in-frame clones and misses some; the assay was immunoSEQ multiplex PCR. The D gene and trimming were derived from the DNA, and the V and J assignments and clone size from that table. The data contain about 250,000 clones, around four fifths of them singletons. The V and J genes are TRBV6-5 and TRBJ1-1; D may be TRBD1 (6 bases). The sequenced material came from peripheral blood. This receptor was taken from a man of 80 years or more with acute or convalescent COVID-19. CDR3 residues: CASSGQMNTEAFF. The CDR3 DNA reads as TGTGCCAGCAGCGGACAGATGAACACTGAAGCTTTCTTT.